Sequencing of this T cell receptor beta chain was carried out in a study of vaccination and CD4 T cells after COVID-19. Treatment described: roughly 11-day PBMC culture with coronavirus spike peptide pools or control peptides (ViraFEST assay). About this clonotype itself: Its antigen is currently unknown.

At the Johns Hopkins FTIC core, DNA taken from cultured CD4+ T cells was sequenced by way of the Oncomine TCR Beta short-read assay. TCRdb reprocessed the PCR reads with MiXCR, giving one entry per CDR3 protein. The table includes about 12,000 distinct CDR3 sequences, approximately 55% detected once. V lost 7 bases and J lost 5, with 18 bases in between. There are 15 residues in the CDR3. Germline V gene data show CDR1 as MNHEY and CDR2 as SMNVEV (reference sequence). The sequenced sample consisted of CD4+ T cells from blood, cultured in vitro. The TCR originated in a human donor who had recovered from COVID-19. The rearrangement uses TRBV27 and TRBJ2-1; possible D gene TRBD1, 5 bases. For the CDR3, the DNA is TGTGCCAGCACTACCTATGGTACAGGTAACAATGAGCAGTTCTTC. Its protein product is CASTTYGTGNNEQFF.